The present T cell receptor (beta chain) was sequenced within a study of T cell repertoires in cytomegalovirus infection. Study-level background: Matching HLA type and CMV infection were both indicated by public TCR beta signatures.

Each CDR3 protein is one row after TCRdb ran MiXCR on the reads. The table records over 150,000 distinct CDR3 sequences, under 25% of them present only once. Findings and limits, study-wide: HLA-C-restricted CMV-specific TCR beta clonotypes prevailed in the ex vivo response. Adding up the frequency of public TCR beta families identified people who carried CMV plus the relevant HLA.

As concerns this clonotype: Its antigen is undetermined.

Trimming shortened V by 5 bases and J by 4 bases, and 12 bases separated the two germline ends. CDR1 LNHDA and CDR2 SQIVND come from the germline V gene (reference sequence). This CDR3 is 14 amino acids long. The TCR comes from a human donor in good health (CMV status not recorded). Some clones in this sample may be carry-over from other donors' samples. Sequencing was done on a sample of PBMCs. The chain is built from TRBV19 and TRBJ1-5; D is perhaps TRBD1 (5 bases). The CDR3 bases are TGTGCCAGTAGTGGGGGTTGGCAAAATCAGCCCCAGCATTTT. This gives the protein CASSGGWQNQPQHF.